The 31 T cell receptor beta chains listed next were all sequenced from one sample in a study of memory CD4+ T cells and cytomegalovirus serostatus. Assay used: immunoSEQ multiplex PCR; TCRdb lists only in-frame clones, some missing. The repertoire consists of some 46,000 clones, with roughly 83% occurring once and the leading ten covering roughly 1.1%. Single viable CD3+CD4+CD8-CD45RO+ cells were sorted as the memory CD4+ T cells. The specimen was memory CD4+ T cells from blood. These TCRs come from an adult in good health and CMV-seronegative.

V and J are TRBV2 and TRBJ1-5; 7 nucleotides match TRBD1. V lost 6 bases to trimming and J lost 4 bases; unmatched junction nucleotides: 9. The CDR3 consists of 15 residues. Germline lookup yields CDR1 SNHLY and CDR2 FYNNEI. CDR3 residues: CASSAKGAGNQPQHF. The CDR3 DNA is TGTGCCAGCAGCGCCAAGGGGGCCGGTAATCAGCCCCAGCATTTT. Combining the CDR3 with reference TRBV2 and TRBJ1-5 gives the whole variable domain EPEVTQTPSHQVTQMGQEVILRCVPISNHLYFYWYRQILGQKVEFLVSFYNNEISEKSEIFDDQFSVERPDGSNFTLKIRSTKLEDSAMYFCASSAKGAGNQPQHFGDGTRLSIL.

This chain joins TRBV5-4 and TRBJ2-7; D might be TRBD2 (6 bases). Germline V gene lookup returns CDR1 SGHNT and CDR2 YYREEE (reference sequence). Trimming removed 9 bases at V and 1 base at J, with 14 bases between. The CDR3 is made up of 13 amino acids. The CDR3: CATQRRDSYEQYF. DNA of the CDR3: TGTGCCACCCAGCGGCGGGATTCCTACGAGCAGTACTTC.

The V call is TRBV6-5, the J call TRBJ2-7; D may be TRBD2 (6 bases). From germline, CDR1 is MNHEY and CDR2 SVGAGI. CDR3 size: 16 residues. Trimming left V 0 bases short and J 3 bases short, with 15 bases between. Here the CDR3 reads CASSYSSAAGNYEQYF. The CDR3 coding sequence is TGTGCCAGCAGTTACTCGAGCGCGGCGGGGAACTACGAGCAGTACTTC.

The chain links TRBV10-3 to TRBJ2-3; D not certain. Trimming removed 5 bases at V and 0 bases at J, with 3 bases between. This CDR3 comprises 12 residues. CDR1 and CDR2 from the germline V gene are ENHRY and SYGVKD. CDR3 DNA: TGTGCCATCAGTCAGAGCACAGATACGCAGTATTTT. Its protein is CAISQSTDTQYF.

J is TRBJ1-1 and V is TRBV18, with D uncertain. Trimming removed 8 bases at V and 5 bases at J, with 21 bases between. The CDR3 is 15 residues long. Germline values: CDR1 KGHSH, CDR2 LQKENI. DNA for the CDR3: TGTGCCAGCCATCAAGGTGGTAGGGCCTATACTGAAGCTTTCTTT. Its translation: CASHQGGRAYTEAFF.

This chain links TRBV18 with TRBJ1-2; 10 bases are a match to TRBD1. V was clipped by 1 base and J by 3 bases; unmatched bases: 2. The CDR3 spans 15 residues. CDR1 KGHSH and CDR2 LQKENI come from the germline V gene. In nucleotides, the CDR3 is TGTGCCAGCTCACCACAGGGACAGGGGTACTATGGCTACACCTTC. Amino acids: CASSPQGQGYYGYTF. The entire variable domain, with the rest obtained from reference TRBV18 and TRBJ1-2, is as follows: NAGVMQNPRHLVRRRGQEARLRCSPMKGHSHVYWYRQLPEEGLKFMVYLQKENIIDESGMPKERFSAEFPKEGPSILRIQQVVRGDSAAYFCASSPQGQGYYGYTFGSGTRLTVV.

The chain links TRBV11-2 to TRBJ2-7; 10 bases match TRBD2. The CDR3 consists of 15 residues. Germline CDR1 and CDR2: SGHAT and FQNNGV. The J segment lost 3 bases and the V segment lost 5 bases, leaving 7 bases of the junction unmatched. The CDR3 DNA reads TGTGCCAGCAGCCGTCTAGCGGGAGACCACTACGAGCAGTACTTC. It is translated as CASSRLAGDHYEQYF.

The rearrangement links TRBV19 to TRBJ1-6; TRBD1 matches 9 bases. Germline trimming cut 5 bases from V and 7 bases from J; bases unmatched to any gene: 6. Germline V lookup: CDR1 LNHDA, CDR2 SQIVND (reference sequence). The CDR3 runs 15 residues. CDR3 loop: CASSPMDRGNSPLHF. The CDR3 DNA follows: TGTGCCAGTAGTCCCATGGACAGGGGAAATTCACCCCTCCACTTT. Looking up the rest from reference TRBV19 and TRBJ1-6 gives the full variable domain: DGGITQSPKYLFRKEGQNVTLSCEQNLNHDAMYWYRQDPGQGLRLIYYSQIVNDFQKGDIAEGYSVSREKKESFPLTVTSAQKNPTAFYLCASSPMDRGNSPLHFGNGTRLTVT.

The rearrangement joins TRBV19 to TRBJ2-1; 8 nucleotides agree with TRBD2. Germline V gives CDR1 LNHDA, CDR2 SQIVND (reference sequence). With V trimmed by 4 bases and J by 8 bases, 10 bases remained unmatched. The CDR3 is 15 residues long. The CDR3 nucleotides are TGTGCCAGTAGTACGTCTAGCGGGTGGGGGGATGAGCAGTTCTTC. Protein product: CASSTSSGWGDEQFF.

The rearrangement joins TRBV9 to TRBJ2-1; D may be TRBD1 (6 bases). Looked up from germline, CDR1 is SGDLS and CDR2 is YYNGEE. The CDR3 consists of 15 residues. Trimming pared 0 bases from V and 12 bases from J, leaving 19 bases between. CDR3 bases: TGTGCCAGCAGCGTAGCAGGGTTTGGGGGCGAGGGGCAGTTCTTC. Protein sequence: CASSVAGFGGEGQFF.

The chain carries TRBV5-6 and TRBJ2-3, with a weak D call TRBD1 (5 bases). Germline CDR1 SGHDT, CDR2 YYEEEE. V was cut by 0 bases and J by 6 bases, with 11 bases left in between. This CDR3 region has 14 residues. The CDR3 DNA reads TGTGCCAGCAGCTTGGGGGCCCACAGGGATACGCAGTATTTT. It codes for CASSLGAHRDTQYF. The variable domain in full, completed from reference TRBV5-6 and TRBJ2-3, reads DAGVTQSPTHLIKTRGQQVTLRCSPKSGHDTVSWYQQALGQGPQFIFQYYEEEERQRGNFPDRFSGHQFPNYSSELNVNALLLGDSALYLCASSLGAHRDTQYFGPGTRLTVL.

DNA of the CDR3: TGTGCCAGCAGCTTGCAGGGGACGAGGTATGGCTACACCTTC. Its translation: CASSLQGTRYGYTF. The rearrangement links TRBV5-4 to TRBJ1-2, with a weak D call TRBD1 (6 bases). The CDR3 has 14 amino acids. V lost 1 base and J 5 bases, leaving 12 bases between the germline ends. Germline values: CDR1 SGHNT, CDR2 YYREEE (reference sequence).

The V and J genes are TRBV2 and TRBJ1-5; D may be TRBD1 (5 bases). Looked up from germline, CDR1 is SNHLY and CDR2 is FYNNEI. The CDR3 runs 14 residues. Trimming removed 6 bases from V and 3 bases from J, with 12 bases in between. The CDR3 reads CASRVDSFNQPQHF. The CDR3 region has the DNA TGTGCCAGCAGGGTAGACAGTTTCAATCAGCCCCAGCATTTT. Using reference TRBV2 and TRBJ1-5 for the parts outside the CDR3, the full variable domain is EPEVTQTPSHQVTQMGQEVILRCVPISNHLYFYWYRQILGQKVEFLVSFYNNEISEKSEIFDDQFSVERPDGSNFTLKIRSTKLEDSAMYFCASRVDSFNQPQHFGDGTRLSIL.

V gene TRBV19 combines with J gene TRBJ2-7; 13 nucleotides agree with TRBD2. The CDR3 is 15 residues long. V was clipped by 7 bases and J by 3 bases; unmatched bases: 6. Germline V gene sequence: CDR1 LNHDA, CDR2 SQIVND (reference sequence). Written as DNA, the CDR3 is TGTGCCAGTACCCGGACTAGCGGGAGCTTCTACGAGCAGTACTTC. Its translation: CASTRTSGSFYEQYF.

This clone was counted a single time. The gene calls are TRBV6-5 and TRBJ1-1; weak D call: TRBD1 (5 bases). The V end lost 2 bases, the J end lost 0 bases, and 10 bases lay between the germline ends. There are 15 residues in the CDR3. The germline V gene encodes CDR1 MNHEY and CDR2 SVGAGI. DNA for the CDR3: TGTGCCAGCAGTTACGGGGCCGTGATGAACACTGAAGCTTTCTTT. Translating gives CASSYGAVMNTEAFF.

V usage is TRBV7-3 and J usage is TRBJ2-1, with TRBD1 as a possible D gene (6 bases). V was shortened by 4 bases and J by 6 bases, with 10 bases between the two germline ends. The CDR3 is 13 residues long. Germline assignment: CDR1 SGHTA and CDR2 FQGTGA. The CDR3 DNA reads as TGTGCCAGCAGCTCTGAACAGGGCAATGAGCAGTTCTTC. Translation gives CASSSEQGNEQFF.

The V call is TRBV15, the J call TRBJ2-5; TRBD2 might be the D (5 bases). The CDR3 loop spans 17 amino acids. Germline V gene data show CDR1 as LNHNV and CDR2 as YYDKDF (reference sequence). Trimming pared 0 bases from V and 3 bases from J, leaving 17 bases between. CDR3 in amino acids: CATSRDSDGFMEETQYF. The CDR3 bases are TGTGCCACCAGCAGAGATAGCGACGGCTTTATGGAAGAGACCCAGTACTTC.

This rearrangement joins TRBV30 to TRBJ1-1; tentative D call: TRBD1 (5 bases). Germline CDR1 and CDR2: GTSNPN and SVGIG (reference sequence). The CDR3 is 13 amino acids. V lost 3 bases, J lost 1 base, and 9 bases lay in between. This chain's CDR3 is CAWRWGENTEAFF. CDR3 DNA: TGTGCCTGGAGGTGGGGGGAGAACACTGAAGCTTTCTTT. Full variable domain (missing parts from reference TRBV30 and TRBJ1-1): SQTIHQWPATLVQPVGSPLSLECTVEGTSNPNLYWYRQAAGRGLQLLFYSVGIGQISSEVPQNLSASRPQDRQFILSSKKLLLSDSGFYLCAWRWGENTEAFFGQGTRLTVV.

The chain combines TRBV19 with TRBJ2-1; D is undetermined. Germline V lookup: CDR1 LNHDA, CDR2 SQIVND (reference sequence). CDR3 length: 12 residues. Trimming took 3 bases from V and 4 from J, leaving 4 bases between them. CDR3 DNA sequence: TGTGCCAGTAGTATGGCGTACAATGAGCAGTTCTTC. This codes for CASSMAYNEQFF.

V is TRBV25-1 and J is TRBJ2-2; D gene unclear. CDR3 length equals 15 residues. The germline V and J ends were trimmed by 1 base and 4 bases, with 10 bases remaining between them. CDR1 is MGHDK and CDR2 is SYGVNS in the germline V gene. CDR3 amino acids: CASSESEPTTGELFF. Written as DNA, the CDR3 is TGTGCCAGCAGTGAATCGGAACCGACCACCGGGGAGCTGTTTTTT.

The rearrangement uses TRBV7-2 and TRBJ2-1, with 9 bases lining up with TRBD2. CDR1 is SGHTA and CDR2 is FQGNSA in the germline V gene. V lost 5 bases to trimming and J lost 7 bases; unmatched junction nucleotides: 9. CDR3 length equals 15 residues. CDR3 in amino acids: CASSPGTSWGNEQFF. The CDR3 nucleotides are TGTGCCAGCAGCCCCGGGACTAGCTGGGGTAATGAGCAGTTCTTC.

The chain has TRBV29-1 and TRBJ1-1; 7 bases fit TRBD1. Germline values: CDR1 SQVTM, CDR2 ANQGSEA. V was clipped by 7 bases and J by 2 bases; unmatched bases: 7. The CDR3 spans 13 residues. DNA for the CDR3: TGCAGCGCCCACGACAGGGCAAACACTGAAGCTTTCTTT. Protein: CSAHDRANTEAFF.

This clone was found a few times. V and J are TRBV18 and TRBJ2-7; D not resolved. Germline V gene data show CDR1 as KGHSH and CDR2 as LQKENI. Trimming removed 1 base from V and 0 bases from J, with 19 bases in between. The CDR3 runs 18 residues. The CDR3 nucleotides read TGTGCCAGCTCACCACAGCAGGCCATGGGCGGCAGCTCCTACGAGCAGTACTTC. It specifies CASSPQQAMGGSSYEQYF.

The chain employs TRBV5-4 and TRBJ2-2, with 7 bases that match TRBD2. V gave up 3 bases and J gave up 6 bases; unmatched junction bases: 11. The CDR3 totals 16 residues. Germline-derived CDR1 and CDR2 are SGHNT and YYREEE (reference sequence). The CDR3: CASSSRTSRVSGELFF. The CDR3, as DNA: TGTGCCAGCAGCTCGAGGACTAGTCGGGTGTCCGGGGAGCTGTTTTTT.

This clone has a handful of counts. This chain links TRBV4-2 with TRBJ1-1; the D is unclear. The CDR3 runs to 13 residues. V was trimmed by 2 bases and J by 4 bases, leaving 8 bases between them. Germline V gene sequence: CDR1 LGHNA, CDR2 YNFKEQ. The CDR3 nucleotides are TGTGCCAGCAGCCAATTTTCGGGCACTGAAGCTTTCTTT. Protein: CASSQFSGTEAFF.

This sequence joins TRBV10-3 and TRBJ1-1; perhaps TRBD1 as D (5 bases). Germline V gives CDR1 ENHRY, CDR2 SYGVKD. Trimming pared 7 bases from V and 3 bases from J, leaving 18 bases between. This CDR3 is built from 15 residues. This chain's CDR3 is CAIKGAPGGDTEAFF. The CDR3 bases are TGTGCCATCAAAGGGGCCCCGGGAGGGGACACTGAAGCTTTCTTT.

The chain joins TRBV7-2 to TRBJ2-7; maybe TRBD1 (6 bases). The CDR3 consists of 13 residues. Germline CDR1 reads SGHTA; CDR2 reads FQGNSA. Deletions cut 5 bases from V and 5 bases from J, with 13 bases between. The CDR3 nucleotides read TGTGCCAGCAGCGCGACAGGTCTTAACGAGCAGTACTTC. Protein sequence: CASSATGLNEQYF.

The gene calls are TRBV6-6 and TRBJ1-2, with TRBD1 matching 7 bases. The germline CDR1 and CDR2 sequences are MNHNY and SVGAGI (reference sequence). After removal of 6 bases from V and 6 bases from J, the junction contained 10 bases not matched to a gene. CDR3 length: 14 amino acids. CDR3 loop: CASSSGQVDDGYTF. CDR3 coding DNA: TGTGCCAGCAGCTCAGGACAGGTAGATGATGGCTACACCTTC.

The chain is built from TRBV15 and TRBJ1-2; D not certain. Per germline, CDR1 LNHNV and CDR2 YYDKDF (reference sequence). There are 15 residues in the CDR3. V was cut by 0 bases and J by 5 bases, with 13 bases left in between. This CDR3 reads CATSRDASPAYGYTF. Written as DNA, the CDR3 is TGTGCCACCAGCAGAGATGCTTCACCGGCATATGGCTACACCTTC.

This sequence joins TRBV27 and TRBJ2-1; 11 bases map to TRBD2. Germline V CDR1 and CDR2: MNHEY, SMNVEV (reference sequence). The CDR3 runs 15 residues. V was clipped by 5 bases and J by 9 bases; unmatched bases: 9. The CDR3 loop is CASSPTSGSNVEQFF. The CDR3 DNA reads as TGTGCCAGCAGTCCAACTAGCGGGAGTAATGTTGAGCAGTTCTTC.

V usage is TRBV11-2 and J usage is TRBJ1-4, with D maybe TRBD1 (6 bases). Germline values: CDR1 SGHAT, CDR2 FQNNGV. V lost 2 bases to trimming and J lost 12 bases, with 10 bases between them. The length of the CDR3 is 12 residues. Written as DNA, the CDR3 is TGTGCCAGCAGCTTATACAAGGGGGAACTGTTTTTT. This gives the protein CASSLYKGELFF.